A single TCR beta chain is shown here with its context. Its specificity is not known. Unstimulated Tregs (CD4+CD25+CD127-) and CD4+CD25- non-Tregs were sorted from PBMCs. Sequencing was performed with immunoSEQ multiplex PCR; in TCRdb, only in-frame clones are kept and a portion is missing. This table has around 85,000 clones, around 93% appearing once. The sample originates from a study of Tregs in tolerant kidney transplant recipients. The wider study: Related graft donors supplied nonmyeloablative bone marrow transplants, and mixed chimerism was transient. Study-wide results and limits: Tolerant patients' donor-specific Tregs expanded beyond overall Tregs, suggesting antigen-driven growth. Biological reproducibility was not directly addressed, but technical replication error appeared minimal.

V was shortened by 1 base and J by 2 bases, with 9 bases between the two germline ends. The CDR3 sequence is 15 residues long. Germline values: CDR1 LNHDA, CDR2 SQIVND (reference sequence). The specimen was Tregs from blood, collected before the transplant. The chain uses TRBV19 and TRBJ1-5; D gene unclear. The sequence derives from a human donor who received a combined kidney and bone marrow transplant. CDR3 protein: CASSIGMRGNQPQHF. CDR3 nucleotide sequence: TGTGCCAGTAGTATAGGGATGCGCGGCAATCAGCCCCAGCATTTT.